Included here is one T cell receptor beta chain sequence, with context. A single count supports this clone. The antigen it binds to is not known. Base qualities are not at hand, and no much larger clone is one base apart. The entry originates in a study of cytomegalovirus exposure and HLA in healthy donors (dated by TCRdb to about 2017). In the study overall: According to a later analysis, one platform produced both the 100 to 150 validation repertoires and the 720 or so repertoires of the first cohort. The study was designed to test whether signatures of past pathogen exposure could be identified by cataloging public T cell receptors. To predict cytomegalovirus infection status, the study combined high-throughput TCR immunosequencing, statistical association of individual TCRs with disease status, and machine learning. Along with the roughly 610-subject first cohort, a separate validation cohort of around 120 different subjects was used. Overall results and qualifications from the work: A later analysis found that TCRs clustered in the first cohort also tended to co-occur in the 95 to 150 validation repertoires, with roughly 95% of cluster scores above 0. Most TCR sequences were seen in very few donors, while some public TCRs were found in many individuals. The study gave a list of about 170 TCR beta chains associated with cytomegalovirus. The classifier was reported to diagnose cytomegalovirus status with high specificity and sensitivity in both the original cohort and the validation cohort. In vitro tests confirmed that a few of the cytomegalovirus-associated TCR beta chains recognize cytomegalovirus antigens. According to the authors, the approach could potentially be generalized to other disease states and immunological phenotypes. A later analysis had no HLA typing for the validation cohort, so co-occurrence there was scored across all 120 or so repertoires.

Separate from the approximately 730-subject first cohort, the validation cohort of 90 to 150 subjects was the group to which the donors belonged. Library preparation employed the immunoSEQ multiplex PCR assay. The original pipeline was this. A statistical classification framework was built to diagnose cytomegalovirus status from the catalog of TCR beta chain sequences. Entries here come from immuneACCESS through TCRdb and include only in-frame sequences with V and J called. Some clones fail to appear in such tables; in the studies checked, an unresolved V gene covers under half of the shortfall, and the cause of the remainder is unknown. V and J calls plus clone size are reproduced from that table; the DNA served to infer D and trimming. Recorded for this sample are about 120,000 clones; more than 75% of them occurred a single time. The top ten hold 2% to 2.5% of the sample. Specimen: PBMCs. This receptor was obtained from a woman in her thirties in good health and CMV-seronegative.

The nucleotide sequence reads TGTGCCAGCAGCCGCCCCCCGGAGGCGATCACAGATACGCAGTATTTT. Its translation reads: CASSRPPEAITDTQYF. This receptor chain uses TRBV7-2 and TRBJ2-3, with TRBD2 as a weak D call on 5 bases. V is pared back by 5 bases and J by 2 bases, with 17 bases lying between the germline termini. The CDR1 and CDR2 encoded by the germline V gene are SGHTA and FQGNSA. The CDR3 holds 16 amino acids from the cysteine to the phenylalanine. Of all the DNA, just the CDR3 is kept, 48 bases in frame from base 1.